These 18 T cell receptor beta chains were sequenced from one sample in a study of kidney transplant recipient with SARS-CoV-2 infection. TCRdb analysed the reads with MiXCR anew, one entry per CDR3 protein. Among about 250,000 distinct CDR3 sequences listed, around 26% were seen once. The sequences come from a blood sample, collected at baseline and around day 120 from a kidney transplant recipient. The receptors shown here come from a male patient between 25 and 39 years old who had COVID-19 and was a kidney transplant recipient. Some T cells may be the graft donor's.

The sample holds many counts of this clonotype. CDR3 region: CASSPRAGRAYGYTF. In nucleotides, the CDR3 is TGTGCCAGCAGCCCCCGCGCAGGGAGGGCATATGGCTACACCTTC. The chain joins TRBV9 to TRBJ1-2, with D possibly being TRBD1 (5 bases). The CDR3 contains 15 residues. CDR1 is SGDLS, CDR2 YYNGEE, per germline. Trimming cost V 4 bases and J 5 bases, with 18 bases left between them. The full variable domain, with the rest looked up from reference TRBV9 and TRBJ1-2, is DSGVTQTPKHLITATGQRVTLRCSPRSGDLSVYWYQQSLDQGLQFLIQYYNGEERAKGNILERFSAQQFPDLHSELNLSSLELGDSALYFCASSPRAGRAYGYTFGSGTRLTVV.

Worth noting for this clonotype: It may be a read error: a sequence one base away is much more abundant. This rearrangement joins TRBV12-3 or TRBV12-4 to TRBJ2-1, with TRBD2 as a possible D gene (6 bases). With 7 bases removed from V and 12 bases from J, the gap between germline ends came to 19 bases. The CDR3 is made up of 13 amino acids. The CDR3: CASTGTLFGRQFF. The DNA for the CDR3 is TGTGCCAGCACCGGGACTCTATTTGGTAGGCAGTTCTTC.

Turning to this clonotype: A much larger clone differs by one base, so this may be a read error. The conserved closing phenylalanine or tryptophan is absent in this CDR3, likely reflecting a read error. The chain links TRBV11-3 to TRBJ1-2; D is unresolved. V was shortened by 5 bases and J by 4 bases, with 23 bases between the two germline ends. Germline loops: CDR1 SGHNT, CDR2 YENEEA. The length of the CDR3 is 17 residues. CDR3 loop: CASSLTHDLGKTYGYTL. The CDR3 region has the DNA TGTGCCAGCAGCCTAACTCACGATCTCGGAAAGACCTATGGCTACACCCTC.

This clonotype appeared many times. The V and J genes are TRBV20-1 and TRBJ1-6; D possibly corresponds to TRBD1 (5 bases). V was pared by 0 bases and J by 5 bases, with 14 bases between. The V gene's germline CDR1 is DFQATT and CDR2 SNEGSKA (reference sequence). CDR3 size: 16 residues. Written as DNA, the CDR3 is TGCAGTGCTAGAGACCCCCAGGGAGGAAATAATTCACCCCTCCACTTT. Translating it yields CSARDPQGGNNSPLHF.

Many counts were recorded for this clonotype. The gene calls are TRBV12-2 and TRBJ1-2. TRBV12-2 is shown as a pseudogene. CDR3 length equals 17 residues. The CDR3 here is CASRLTMTPRKTYGYTF. The CDR3, as DNA: TGTGCAAGTCGCCTTACAATGACTCCACGAAAGACCTATGGCTACACCTTC.

This clonotype was picked up many times. This rearrangement joins TRBV12-3 or TRBV12-4 to TRBJ1-2; D unclear. V shed 5 bases and J shed 4 bases, with 23 bases lying between them. CDR3 length: 17 amino acids. The CDR3 protein is CASSVSPSFRKTYGYTF. The CDR3 coding sequence is TGTGCCAGCAGTGTATCGCCCAGCTTCCGAAAGACCTATGGCTACACCTTC.

This clonotype was detected many times. The genes are TRBV19 and TRBJ2-4, with no clear D. TRBJ2-7 explains the end of the DNA better; the J call may be wrong. Germline loops: CDR1 LNHDA, CDR2 SQIVND (reference sequence). The length of the CDR3 is 13 residues. CDR3 coding DNA: TGTGCCAGTAGTAATGGGTTTTTCGGCGAGCAGTACTTC. It translates to CASSNGFFGEQYF.

V and J are TRBV7-7 and TRBJ1-2; D uncertain. The CDR3 is made up of 17 amino acids. Trimming removed 5 bases at V and 4 bases at J, with 23 bases between. Germline loops: CDR1 SSHAT, CDR2 FNYEAQ (reference sequence). The CDR3 bases are TGTGCCAGCAGCCGTAGATCTAGGTGCCGAAAGACCTATGGCTACACCTTC. Amino acids: CASSRRSRCRKTYGYTF.

This clonotype was found many times. The chain joins TRBV7-2 to TRBJ1-2, with D hard to call. The V and J ends lost 5 bases and 4 bases respectively, with 23 bases between them. The CDR3 extends over 17 amino acids. Germline V gives CDR1 SGHTA, CDR2 FQGNSA. CDR3 sequence reads: CASSPDFRDGKTYGYTF. The CDR3 nucleotides are TGTGCCAGCAGCCCAGATTTCAGAGACGGAAAGACCTATGGCTACACCTTC.

The chain joins TRBV10-2 to TRBJ2-3, with D maybe TRBD2 (7 bases). V was pared by 4 bases and J by 6 bases, with 14 bases between. CDR3 length: 14 residues. Looked up from germline, CDR1 is WSHSY and CDR2 is SAAADI. The CDR3 reads CASSGLGGGDTQYF. The DNA for the CDR3 is TGCGCCAGCAGTGGGTTAGGGGGAGGGGATACGCAGTATTTT.

This clonotype has more than one count but fewer than ten. The rearrangement joins TRBV20-1 to TRBJ1-4; 10 bases fit TRBD1. Germline trimming cut 2 bases from V and 8 bases from J; bases unmatched to any gene: 5. The CDR3 sequence is 14 residues long. The germline gives CDR1 DFQATT, CDR2 SNEGSKA (reference sequence). In DNA form, the CDR3 reads TGCAGTGCTAGAAGACAGGGGGCGCCAGAAAAACTGTTTTTT. This codes for CSARRQGAPEKLFF.

This clonotype was observed many times. The chain recombines TRBV7-6 with TRBJ1-5; D not resolved. The V end was cut by 5 bases, the J end by 6 bases, with 11 bases between. The CDR3 length is 13 residues. The germline V gene has CDR1 SGHVS and CDR2 FNYEAQ. The CDR3 DNA follows: TGTGCCAGCAGCCCTACTCGTAGTCAGCCCCAGCATTTT. Its translation is CASSPTRSQPQHF.

Note on this clonotype: This clone may be a read error of a much larger clone one base away. The chain links TRBV6-5 to TRBJ1-2; D is perhaps TRBD1 (5 bases). The CDR3 runs 13 residues. Germline V gene lookup returns CDR1 MNHEY and CDR2 SVGAGI. The CDR3 is CASSGAGYYGCTF. CDR3 sequence (DNA): TGTGCCAGCAGTGGGGCAGGGTACTATGGCTGCACCTTC.

The CDR3 is CAISEGGLAKNIQYF. DNA of the CDR3: TGTGCCATCAGTGAGGGGGGACTAGCCAAAAACATTCAGTACTTC. This chain uses TRBV10-3 with TRBJ2-4, with D possibly TRBD2 on 6 matching bases. The CDR3 contains 15 residues. V was pared by 2 bases and J by 0 bases, with 8 bases between. CDR1 is ENHRY, CDR2 SYGVKD, per germline.

In this sample, this clonotype turned up many times. The J gene is TRBJ1-2, the V gene TRBV16; D unclear. The CDR3 loop spans 17 amino acids. V shed 5 bases and J shed 4 bases, with 23 bases lying between them. Germline V gene sequence: CDR1 KGHSY, CDR2 FQNENV. The DNA of the CDR3 is TGTGCCAGCAGCGCAACATCGGTCGTTAGAAAGACCTATGGCTACACCTTC. Its translation is CASSATSVVRKTYGYTF.

In regard to this clonotype: A far larger clone is a single base away, which makes a read error likely. The chain employs TRBV12-3 or TRBV12-4 and TRBJ2-5, with D perhaps TRBD1 (8 bases). V lost 3 bases, J lost 13 bases, and 27 bases lay in between. CDR3 length: 16 amino acids. CDR3 sequence: CASSLYAGDRPYEPYF. In nucleotides, the CDR3 is TGTGCCAGCAGTTTGTACGCGGGGGACAGGCCCTACGAGCCGTACTTC.

This clonotype was observed at least ten times. This rearrangement joins TRBV12-3 or TRBV12-4 to TRBJ2-5; possibly TRBD2 for D (6 bases). The CDR3 totals 14 residues. V lost 6 bases to trimming and J lost 4 bases, with 15 bases between them. CDR3 in DNA: TGTGCCAGCAGAAGCCAGACGGGGGTAGAGACCCAGTACTTC. Translation gives CASRSQTGVETQYF.

This clonotype was detected ten times or more. CDR3 sequence reads: CGSAYDDSRKTYGYTF. The CDR3 DNA sequence: TGTGGCAGTGCCTATGATGATAGCCGAAAGACCTATGGCTACACCTTC. The J gene is TRBJ1-2, the V gene TRBV8-2. TRBV8-2 is designated a pseudogene. CDR3 length equals 16 residues.